The 27 T cell receptor beta chains below all came from one sample that was sequenced in a study of blood T cell repertoires in COVID-19. This table comes from immunoSEQ multiplex PCR, and its TCRdb copy is limited to in-frame clones, with some not included. Seen here are more than 200,000 clones, around 84% observed once, and the top ten hold roughly a tenth. Sequencing was done on a sample of peripheral blood. The receptors here all came from a woman of 80 years or more with COVID-19, enrolled during active disease.

The chain joins TRBV9 to TRBJ1-5, with D maybe TRBD1 (6 bases). This CDR3 is 12 amino acids long. In germline, CDR1 is SGDLS, CDR2 YYNGEE. The V and J ends lost 3 bases and 12 bases respectively, with 13 bases between them. The CDR3 nucleotides read TGTGCCAGCAGCGAGACGGACAGAATCCAGCATTTT. Translated: CASSETDRIQHF. Full variable domain (rest looked up from reference TRBV9 and TRBJ1-5): DSGVTQTPKHLITATGQRVTLRCSPRSGDLSVYWYQQSLDQGLQFLIQYYNGEERAKGNILERFSAQQFPDLHSELNLSSLELGDSALYFCASSETDRIQHFGDGTRLSIL.

The CDR3 nucleotides read TGTGCCAGCAGGCCTAGCGGGGGGGCGGGAGAGACCCAGTACTTC. Protein product: CASRPSGGAGETQYF. V usage is TRBV6-2 or TRBV6-3 and J usage is TRBJ2-5; 12 bases agree with TRBD2. CDR1 is MNHEY, CDR2 SVGEGT, per germline. Trimming cost V 6 bases and J 4 bases; bases outside gene matches: 6. The CDR3 totals 15 residues.

This rearrangement joins TRBV27 to TRBJ1-3; D not resolved. Germline CDR1 and CDR2: MNHEY and SMNVEV (reference sequence). The CDR3 length is 9 residues. The CDR3 sequence: CVLRNTIYF. The CDR3 region has the DNA TGTGTCCTACGAAACACCATATATTTT.

The gene calls are TRBV9 and TRBJ2-3; 9 bases map to TRBD2. Germline CDR1 and CDR2: SGDLS and YYNGEE. The CDR3 length is 15 residues. V gave up 0 bases and J gave up 5 bases; unmatched junction bases: 4. The CDR3 is CASSVEGGGGDTQYF. Here the CDR3 DNA reads TGTGCCAGCAGCGTAGAGGGCGGGGGGGGAGATACGCAGTATTTT.

The chain links TRBV4-1 to TRBJ1-2; 7 nucleotides match TRBD1. The CDR3 is 15 residues long. V was pared by 6 bases and J by 6 bases, with 13 bases of the junction left unmatched. Germline loops: CDR1 MGHRA, CDR2 YSYEKL. The DNA of the CDR3 is TGCGCCAGCAGGGAACTAGGACAGGCAAATCATGGCTACACCTTC. Translated: CASRELGQANHGYTF.

The V and J genes are TRBV10-3 and TRBJ1-1, with D perhaps matching TRBD1 (5 bases). Germline-derived CDR1 and CDR2 are ENHRY and SYGVKD. The CDR3 length is 14 residues. Trimming took 6 bases from V and 5 from J, leaving 16 bases between them. The CDR3: CAIRTQGGGTEAFF. CDR3 DNA sequence: TGTGCCATCAGGACCCAGGGAGGAGGTACTGAAGCTTTCTTT.

V gene TRBV2 combines with J gene TRBJ2-5, with 8 bases fitting TRBD2. The CDR3 is 16 residues long. The V gene's germline CDR1 is SNHLY and CDR2 FYNNEI. V lost 1 base and J lost 2; bases outside the gene matches: 6. Here the CDR3 DNA reads TGTGCCAGCAGTGAAGTCAAGGCGGGGGGTCAAGAGACCCAGTACTTC. Translated: CASSEVKAGGQETQYF.

This clone occurred once. CDR3 sequence reads: CSVEEVISGGRFF. The CDR3 DNA follows: TGCAGCGTTGAAGAGGTTATTAGCGGGGGCAGGTTCTTC. The genes are TRBV29-1 and TRBJ2-1; TRBD2 matches at 9 bases. Trimming at V came to 0 bases and at J to 15 bases, leaving 9 bases not matched to a gene. Germline V gene lookup returns CDR1 SQVTM and CDR2 ANQGSEA. The CDR3 covers 13 residues.

CDR3 nucleotide sequence: TGTGCCAGCAGCTTAAGGTGGGAGGGGCCCACAGATACGCAGTATTTT. This codes for CASSLRWEGPTDTQYF. The genes are TRBV7-2 and TRBJ2-3; TRBD2 matches 7 bases. Germline V gene lookup returns CDR1 SGHTA and CDR2 FQGNSA. CDR3 length equals 16 residues. V lost 2 bases, J lost 2 bases, and 7 bases stayed unmatched.

A remark on this clone: Other DNA sequences from this sample encode an identical CDR3 as well. This sequence joins TRBV3-1 (or the pseudogene TRBV3-2) and TRBJ2-5, with a tentative D call TRBD2 (5 bases). The CDR3 has 12 residues. Germline V gene data show CDR1 as LGHDT and CDR2 as YNNKEL (reference sequence). V was pared by 3 bases and J by 4 bases, with 6 bases between. The CDR3 coding sequence is TGTGCCAGCAGCCAGGCGGGAGAGACCCAGTACTTC. Protein: CASSQAGETQYF.

The chain carries TRBV6-6 and TRBJ1-5; a weak D match, TRBD1 (6 bases). There are 14 residues in the CDR3. Trimming shortened V by 5 bases and J by 3 bases, and 11 bases separated the two germline ends. Germline V CDR1 and CDR2: MNHNY, SVGAGI (reference sequence). CDR3 nucleotide sequence: TGTGCCAGCAGTCGGGACAACGACAATCAGCCCCAGCATTTT. It yields the protein CASSRDNDNQPQHF.

V usage is TRBV5-1 and J usage is TRBJ2-5; 9 bases are a match to TRBD2. The CDR3 is 17 amino acids. The V gene's germline CDR1 is SGHRS and CDR2 YFSETQ. With 0 bases clipped from V and 2 bases from J, the junction kept 8 bases outside the gene matches. In nucleotides, the CDR3 is TGCGCCAGCAGCTTGGGACTTAGCGGGGGACAACAAGAGACCCAGTACTTC. It is translated as CASSLGLSGGQQETQYF. Using reference TRBV5-1 and TRBJ2-5 for the parts outside the CDR3, the full variable domain is KAGVTQTPRYLIKTRGQQVTLSCSPISGHRSVSWYQQTPGQGLQFLFEYFSETQRNKGNFPGRFSGRQFSNSRSEMNVSTLELGDSALYLCASSLGLSGGQQETQYFGPGTRLLVL.

The V call is TRBV7-2, the J call TRBJ2-1, with 8 positions matching TRBD2. Trimming at V came to 2 bases and at J to 6 bases, leaving 6 bases not matched to a gene. Germline V gene lookup returns CDR1 SGHTA and CDR2 FQGNSA. This CDR3 region has 15 residues. The CDR3 nucleotides are TGTGCCAGCAGCTTAAGCGGGGGCCTATCCAATGAGCAGTTCTTC. It is translated as CASSLSGGLSNEQFF.

This clone qualifies as medium-sized. This chain joins TRBV19 and TRBJ2-5; tentative D call: TRBD1 (6 bases). Germline V gives CDR1 LNHDA, CDR2 SQIVND (reference sequence). CDR3 length: 12 amino acids. V was pared by 6 bases and J by 5 bases, with 10 bases between. In nucleotides, the CDR3 is TGTGCCAGTAGGGACAGATTGGAGACCCAGTACTTC. Translation gives CASRDRLETQYF.

The rearrangement uses TRBV5-8 and TRBJ1-2; 8 bases fit TRBD1. Trimming removed 7 bases from V and 8 bases from J; junction bases left unmatched: 13. The CDR3 is 14 amino acids. Germline V gene data show CDR1 as SGHTS and CDR2 as YDEGEE. DNA of the CDR3: TGTGCCAGCTTCCGGGACAGGAGTACCAAGGGCTACACCTTC. It specifies CASFRDRSTKGYTF. The whole variable domain, filled in from reference TRBV5-8 and TRBJ1-2, reads EAGVTQSPTHLIKTRGQQATLRCSPISGHTSVYWYQQALGLGLQFLLWYDEGEERNRGNFPPRFSGRQFPNYSSELNVNALELEDSALYLCASFRDRSTKGYTFGSGTRLTVV.

This clone was counted a few times. The DNA for the CDR3 is TGTGCCAGCAGCTGGGAAGCGGGACTAGCGGGGGCCTACGAGCAGTACTTC. Translation: CASSWEAGLAGAYEQYF. The chain recombines TRBV5-4 with TRBJ2-7, with 14 bases aligning to TRBD2. The CDR3 totals 17 residues. In germline, CDR1 is SGHNT, CDR2 YYREEE (reference sequence). Trimming removed 3 bases from V and 2 bases from J; junction bases left unmatched: 7.

The rearrangement links TRBV6-5 to TRBJ1-2; D possibly corresponds to TRBD1 (6 bases). CDR3 length: 14 amino acids. The V gene lost 6 bases and the J gene lost 5 bases, with 16 bases spanning the gap. Germline-derived CDR1 and CDR2 are MNHEY and SVGAGI. The CDR3: CASRNSGVGYGYTF. The DNA of the CDR3 is TGTGCCAGCAGAAATTCAGGGGTTGGATATGGCTACACCTTC.

This chain joins TRBV2 and TRBJ2-3; maybe TRBD2 (5 bases). The CDR3 sequence is 12 residues long. Germline CDR1 and CDR2: SNHLY and FYNNEI. The V end lost 1 base, the J end lost 6 bases, and 5 bases lay between the germline ends. The CDR3 is CASSEERDTQYF. CDR3 bases: TGTGCCAGCAGTGAAGAGCGGGATACGCAGTATTTT.

This clone was seen just once. The chain combines TRBV7-9 with TRBJ2-5; 9 bases agree with TRBD2. This CDR3 is built from 14 residues. With 9 bases clipped from V and 5 bases from J, the junction kept 10 bases outside the gene matches. Germline CDR1 is SEHNR and CDR2 is FQNEAQ (reference sequence). The CDR3 reads CASETGTSRETQYF. The CDR3 nucleotides read TGTGCCAGTGAAACCGGGACTAGCAGGGAGACCCAGTACTTC.

In its sample, this clone was seen a few times. V gene TRBV9 combines with J gene TRBJ1-6, with a tentative D call TRBD1 (5 bases). Trimming took off 6 bases at V and 10 bases at J, with 14 bases between the two ends. The CDR3 spans 13 residues. The germline gives CDR1 SGDLS, CDR2 YYNGEE. CDR3 sequence: CASNRAGSSPLHF. In DNA, the CDR3 is TGTGCCAGCAATCGGGCAGGGTCATCACCCCTCCACTTT.

This clone has only a few counts. The gene calls are TRBV7-8 and TRBJ1-3; no definite D call. The CDR3 extends over 16 amino acids. Trimming shortened V by 1 base and J by 0 bases, and 10 bases separated the two germline ends. From germline, CDR1 is SGHVS and CDR2 FQNEAQ. DNA of the CDR3: TGTGCCAGCAGCTTAGTGGTCGGTACCTCTGGAAACACCATATATTTT. Encoded protein: CASSLVVGTSGNTIYF.

The chain has TRBV5-1 and TRBJ2-5, with D possibly matching TRBD2 (7 bases). V lost 4 bases and J 1 base, leaving 17 bases between the germline ends. Germline CDR1 SGHRS, CDR2 YFSETQ. The CDR3 consists of 16 residues. The CDR3 loop reads CASSDPRGGGQETQYF. DNA of the CDR3: TGCGCCAGCAGCGACCCCCGGGGAGGGGGCCAAGAGACCCAGTACTTC. The entire variable domain, with the rest obtained from reference TRBV5-1 and TRBJ2-5, is as follows: KAGVTQTPRYLIKTRGQQVTLSCSPISGHRSVSWYQQTPGQGLQFLFEYFSETQRNKGNFPGRFSGRQFSNSRSEMNVSTLELGDSALYLCASSDPRGGGQETQYFGPGTRLLVL.

This rearrangement joins TRBV6-2 or TRBV6-3 to TRBJ1-2; weak D call: TRBD1 (6 bases). Germline values: CDR1 MNHEY, CDR2 SVGEGT. V was trimmed by 2 bases and J by 4 bases, leaving 14 bases between them. This CDR3 contains 15 residues. CDR3 loop: CASSYQDRNFYGYTF. The CDR3 DNA is TGTGCCAGCAGTTACCAGGACAGAAACTTCTATGGCTACACCTTC.

The chain uses TRBV20-1 and TRBJ2-7; 8 bases fit TRBD2. Germline lookup yields CDR1 DFQATT and CDR2 SNEGSKA (reference sequence). The CDR3 covers 13 residues. Trimming cost V 6 bases and J 1 base; bases outside gene matches: 5. The CDR3 loop reads CSASSGVSYEQYF. CDR3 in DNA: TGCAGTGCGAGTAGCGGGGTATCCTACGAGCAGTACTTC.

This clone was detected once. This CDR3 is missing its conserved last phenylalanine or tryptophan, likely due to a read error. The DNA is omitted, as the CDR3 cannot be located on it reliably, and the CDR3 follows TCRdb's listing. The gene calls are TRBV30 and TRBJ2-7; TRBD1 is the table's D call, not checked against the DNA. Counting both end residues, the CDR3 totals 11 amino acids. Germline CDR1 GTSNPN, CDR2 SVGIG (reference sequence). The CDR3 loop reads CAWTRGTEHRL.

This chain joins TRBV9 and TRBJ2-2; the match to TRBD2 covers 7 bases. This CDR3 region has 15 residues. J was trimmed by 7 bases and V by 3 bases; bases with no gene match: 9. Per the germline V gene, CDR1 is SGDLS and CDR2 is YYNGEE. The CDR3 protein is CASSALAGLYGELFF. CDR3 coding DNA: TGTGCCAGCAGCGCCTTAGCGGGCCTTTACGGGGAGCTGTTTTTT.

The chain is built from TRBV3-1 (or the pseudogene TRBV3-2) and TRBJ2-1; TRBD1 matches at 7 bases. Germline CDR1 and CDR2: LGHDT and YNNKEL (reference sequence). The CDR3 loop spans 15 amino acids. The V segment lost 4 bases and the J segment 3 bases; nucleotides outside the gene matches: 6. CDR3 in DNA: TGTGCCAGCAGCCCGGGACAGCTAATCTACAATGAGCAGTTCTTC. As protein: CASSPGQLIYNEQFF.